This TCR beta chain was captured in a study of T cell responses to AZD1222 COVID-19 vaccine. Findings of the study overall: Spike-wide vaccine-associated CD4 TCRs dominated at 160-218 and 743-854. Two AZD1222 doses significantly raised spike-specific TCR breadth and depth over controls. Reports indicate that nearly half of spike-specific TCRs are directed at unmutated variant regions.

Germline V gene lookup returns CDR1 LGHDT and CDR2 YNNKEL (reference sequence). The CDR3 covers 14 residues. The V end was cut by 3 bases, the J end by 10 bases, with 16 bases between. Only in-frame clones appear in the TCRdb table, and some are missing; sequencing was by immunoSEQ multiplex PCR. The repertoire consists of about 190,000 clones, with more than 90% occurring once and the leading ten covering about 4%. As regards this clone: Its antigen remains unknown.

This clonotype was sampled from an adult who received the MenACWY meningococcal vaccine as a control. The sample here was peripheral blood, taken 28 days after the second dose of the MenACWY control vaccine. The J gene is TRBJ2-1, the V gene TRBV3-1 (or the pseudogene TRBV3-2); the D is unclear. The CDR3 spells CASSQSPPGREQFF. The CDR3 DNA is TGTGCCAGCAGCCAGTCCCCTCCCGGGCGAGAGCAGTTCTTC.